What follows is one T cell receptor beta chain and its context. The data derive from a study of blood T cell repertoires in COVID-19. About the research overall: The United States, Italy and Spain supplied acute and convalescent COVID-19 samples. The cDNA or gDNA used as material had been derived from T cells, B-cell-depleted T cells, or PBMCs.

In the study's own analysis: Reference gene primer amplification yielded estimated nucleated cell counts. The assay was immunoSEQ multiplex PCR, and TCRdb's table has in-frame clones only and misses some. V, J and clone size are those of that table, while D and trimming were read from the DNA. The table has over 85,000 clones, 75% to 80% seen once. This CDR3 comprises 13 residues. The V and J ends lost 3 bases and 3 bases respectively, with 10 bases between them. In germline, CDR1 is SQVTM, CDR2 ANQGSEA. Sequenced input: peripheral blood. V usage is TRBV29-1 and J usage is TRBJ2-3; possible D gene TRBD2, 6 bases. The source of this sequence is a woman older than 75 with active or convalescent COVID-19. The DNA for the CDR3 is TGCAGCGTTGAGGTCGGGAGAACAGATACGCAGTATTTT. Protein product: CSVEVGRTDTQYF.